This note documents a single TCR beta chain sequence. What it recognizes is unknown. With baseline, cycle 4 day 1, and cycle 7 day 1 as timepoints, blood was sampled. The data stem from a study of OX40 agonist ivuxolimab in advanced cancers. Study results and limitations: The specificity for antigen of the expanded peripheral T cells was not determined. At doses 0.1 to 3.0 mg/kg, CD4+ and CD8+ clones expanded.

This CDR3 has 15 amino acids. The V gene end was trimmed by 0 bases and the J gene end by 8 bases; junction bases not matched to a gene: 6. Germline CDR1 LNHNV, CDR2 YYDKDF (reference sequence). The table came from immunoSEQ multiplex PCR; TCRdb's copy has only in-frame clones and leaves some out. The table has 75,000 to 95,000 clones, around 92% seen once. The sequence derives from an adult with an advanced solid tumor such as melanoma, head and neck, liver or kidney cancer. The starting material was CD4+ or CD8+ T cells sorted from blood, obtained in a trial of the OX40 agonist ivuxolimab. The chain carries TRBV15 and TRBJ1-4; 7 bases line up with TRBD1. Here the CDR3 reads CATSREMGQSEKLFF. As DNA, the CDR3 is TGTGCCACCAGCAGAGAAATGGGACAGAGCGAAAAACTGTTTTTT.